These 16 T cell receptor beta chains came from one sample sequenced in a study of blood T cell repertoires in COVID-19. TCRdb's table, derived via immunoSEQ multiplex PCR, lists solely in-frame clones and lacks some. The sample holds tens of thousands of clones, more than 65% seen once. The sample consisted of peripheral blood. The source of these receptors is a human donor in a cohort sampled during active COVID-19.

V gene TRBV7-9 combines with J gene TRBJ2-7, with TRBD1 matching over 11 bases. Looked up from germline, CDR1 is SEHNR and CDR2 is FQNEAQ (reference sequence). V gave up 2 bases and J gave up 2 bases; unmatched junction bases: 2. This CDR3 is built from 15 residues. CDR3 sequence (DNA): TGTGCCAGCAGCTTAAAGGGACAGGGGGCCTACGAGCAGTACTTC. Protein product: CASSLKGQGAYEQYF.

V is TRBV5-1 and J is TRBJ1-4; TRBD1 matches at 10 bases. Germline V gives CDR1 SGHRS, CDR2 YFSETQ. V was pared by 3 bases and J by 4 bases, with 12 bases of the junction left unmatched. The CDR3 is 18 residues long. The CDR3 here is CASSWNGQGVRGNEKLFF. The CDR3 bases are TGCGCCAGCAGCTGGAATGGACAGGGGGTTCGGGGTAATGAAAAACTGTTTTTT.

The chain employs TRBV6-1 and TRBJ2-5, with TRBD2 identical over 14 bases. The CDR3 totals 16 residues. The J segment lost 5 bases and the V segment lost 4 bases, leaving 6 bases of the junction unmatched. Germline assignment: CDR1 MNHNS and CDR2 SASEGT. CDR3 nucleotide sequence: TGTGCCAGCAGTGCCCGACTAGCGGGGGGGCGGGAGACCCAGTACTTC. Translating gives CASSARLAGGRETQYF.

A few counts support this clone. The rearrangement joins TRBV7-6 to TRBJ1-1; no reliable D call. The germline gives CDR1 SGHVS, CDR2 FNYEAQ. There are 13 residues in the CDR3. Trimming took 1 base from V and 1 from J, leaving 4 bases between them. The CDR3: CASSLEQNTEAFF. As DNA, the CDR3 is TGTGCCAGCAGCTTAGAACAGAACACTGAAGCTTTCTTT.

This clone turned up a few times. This chain's CDR3 is CASSFGLGGKNTEAFF. The CDR3 coding sequence is TGTGCCAGCAGTTTTGGCCTCGGGGGGAAGAACACTGAAGCTTTCTTT. This chain joins TRBV27 and TRBJ1-1; the D gene is possibly TRBD1 (5 bases). The CDR3 is made up of 16 amino acids. The V and J ends lost 3 bases and 1 base respectively, with 15 bases between them. Germline assignment: CDR1 MNHEY and CDR2 SMNVEV (reference sequence).

The chain combines TRBV10-3 with TRBJ2-2; perhaps TRBD1 as D (5 bases). V gave up 6 bases and J gave up 3 bases, with 20 bases separating them. In germline, CDR1 is ENHRY, CDR2 SYGVKD. The CDR3 totals 17 residues. The DNA of the CDR3 is TGTGCCATCAGCGGCCCCCAGGGTCATAGGTACACCGGGGAGCTGTTTTTT. Translation: CAISGPQGHRYTGELFF.

This clone was detected many times. This sequence joins TRBV6-5 and TRBJ1-1; a weak D match, TRBD1 (5 bases). Trimming took 10 bases from V and 4 from J, leaving 13 bases between them. Germline CDR1 is MNHEY and CDR2 is SVGAGI. The length of the CDR3 is 12 residues. The CDR3 DNA sequence: TGTGCCACCACACGGGGGGGCACTGAAGCTTTCTTT. It encodes CATTRGGTEAFF.

The V gene is TRBV18, the J gene TRBJ2-3; 9 nucleotides line up with TRBD2. Germline V gene sequence: CDR1 KGHSH, CDR2 LQKENI. V lost 6 bases and J lost 4; bases outside the gene matches: 11. CDR3 length: 16 residues. This CDR3 is CASSPVGGGAADTQYF. The CDR3 DNA sequence: TGTGCCAGCTCTCCGGTTGGCGGGGGGGCCGCAGATACGCAGTATTTT.

The rearrangement uses TRBV7-9 and TRBJ2-1; D is undetermined. The CDR3 is made up of 15 amino acids. Germline lookup yields CDR1 SEHNR and CDR2 FQNEAQ (reference sequence). Trimming pared 7 bases from V and 0 bases from J, leaving 13 bases between. The CDR3 DNA is TGTGCCAGCACCATTGAACCCGGCTCCTACAATGAGCAGTTCTTC. This encodes CASTIEPGSYNEQFF.

This sequence joins TRBV27 and TRBJ1-5, with 7 bases matching TRBD1. Germline V gives CDR1 MNHEY, CDR2 SMNVEV (reference sequence). Trimming removed 4 bases from V and 2 bases from J; junction bases left unmatched: 5. The CDR3 length is 15 residues. The CDR3 reads CASSYRGAGNQPQHF. The CDR3 coding sequence is TGTGCCAGCAGTTACAGGGGCGCGGGCAATCAGCCCCAGCATTTT.

The chain recombines TRBV3-1 (or the pseudogene TRBV3-2) with TRBJ1-6; D is possibly TRBD1 (6 bases). Germline V gives CDR1 LGHDT, CDR2 YNNKEL (reference sequence). This CDR3 comprises 15 residues. V was trimmed by 3 bases and J by 5 bases, leaving 11 bases between them. Written as DNA, the CDR3 is TGTGCCAGCAGCCAGGTGACAGGAAATAATTCACCCCTCCACTTT. Translating it yields CASSQVTGNNSPLHF.

The chain links TRBV7-2 to TRBJ2-7; 9 nucleotides match TRBD1. The CDR3 loop spans 16 amino acids. CDR1 and CDR2 from the germline V gene are SGHTA and FQGNSA. After removal of 0 bases from V and 5 bases from J, the junction contained 8 bases not matched to a gene. The CDR3 DNA is TGTGCCAGCAGCTTAGCCCCCGGACAGGGGAGCAACGAGCAGTACTTC. Translation gives CASSLAPGQGSNEQYF.

J is TRBJ1-5 and V is TRBV6-5; no firm D call. V lost 4 bases to trimming and J lost 6 bases, with 13 bases between them. This CDR3 is built from 14 residues. CDR1 and CDR2 from the germline V gene are MNHEY and SVGAGI. The CDR3 bases are TGTGCCAGCAGTTCAGAGGAGAGGCGTCAGCCCCAGCATTTT. It encodes CASSSEERRQPQHF.

The chain is built from TRBV7-9 and TRBJ1-4, with TRBD1 matching 10 bases. The CDR3 contains 15 residues. V dropped 5 bases and J dropped 2; count of bases not matched to a gene: 2. Germline assignment: CDR1 SEHNR and CDR2 FQNEAQ (reference sequence). The CDR3 region has the DNA TGTGCCAGCAGCCAGGACAGGGGGACTAATGAAAAACTGTTTTTT. This sequence encodes CASSQDRGTNEKLFF.

The rearrangement uses TRBV4-2 and TRBJ1-2; D is unresolved. CDR3 length: 14 amino acids. Germline CDR1 and CDR2: LGHNA and YNFKEQ. Trimming cost V 0 bases and J 1 base, with 6 bases left between them. CDR3 amino acids: CASSQDANNYGYTF. CDR3 DNA sequence: TGTGCCAGCAGCCAAGATGCTAATAACTATGGCTACACCTTC.

The V call is TRBV7-3, the J call TRBJ2-2, with unresolved D. Looked up from germline, CDR1 is SGHTA and CDR2 is FQGTGA. This CDR3 contains 15 residues. V was shortened by 0 bases and J by 1 base, with 6 bases between the two germline ends. The CDR3, as DNA: TGTGCCAGCAGCTTAACTTCCGGGAACACCGGGGAGCTGTTTTTT. Protein: CASSLTSGNTGELFF.